The T cell receptor (beta chain) under discussion was sequenced for a study of blood T cell repertoires in COVID-19. The method was immunoSEQ multiplex PCR; TCRdb's version includes in-frame clones alone and lacks a portion of them. The sample lists around 300,000 clones, 88% occurring once. This CDR3 contains 16 residues. Germline loops: CDR1 MNHEY, CDR2 SMNVEV (reference sequence). V dropped 6 bases and J dropped 6 bases, with 21 bases sitting between them. Source material: PBMCs or T cells enriched from blood (not recorded which). The chain is built from TRBV27 and TRBJ2-1; the D gene is possibly TRBD2 (6 bases). This receptor was taken from a woman aged 45 to 65 who had recovered from COVID-19. CDR3 DNA: TGTGCCAGCAGCGGACTAAAGAGCGGGTCACTCAATGAGCAGTTCTTC. Translated: CASSGLKSGSLNEQFF.